This entry features one T cell receptor (beta chain) sequence. What it binds is not known. The data were obtained in a study of T cell responses to AZD1222 COVID-19 vaccine. The method was immunoSEQ multiplex PCR; TCRdb's version includes in-frame clones alone and lacks a portion of them. In the table there are under 200,000 clones, 80% to 95% of which are singletons. Losses at the gene ends were 4 bases for V and 1 base for J; bases not matched to a gene: 5. Germline CDR1 is LNHDA and CDR2 is SQIVND (reference sequence). The CDR3 runs to 15 residues. Study observations and caveats: Sampling that yielded the repertoires occurred only after the peak T cell response. Clonal diversity may have been underestimated in mostly white British donors. Among spike-specific TCRs, nearly half reportedly target unmutated variant regions.

This TCR derives from an adult in good health. The sequencing here drew on peripheral blood, taken on day 0 of AZD1222 vaccination. The chain has TRBV19 and TRBJ2-5; TRBD2 agrees at 8 bases. Here the CDR3 reads CASSTGTRFQETQYF. The CDR3 coding sequence is TGTGCCAGTAGTACCGGGACTAGGTTCCAAGAGACCCAGTACTTC.